This TCR beta chain is drawn from a study of OX40 agonist ivuxolimab in advanced cancers. Turning to the study itself: All patients had ivuxolimab intravenously every 2 weeks at 0.01 to 10 mg/kg. Enrollees could have had prior anti-PD-1, anti-PD-L1 or anti-CTLA-4 therapy, which over 35% had received.

V shed 4 bases and J 3 bases; nucleotides not matched to a gene: 8. CDR3 size: 16 residues. The germline gives CDR1 MGHRA, CDR2 YSYEKL. Only in-frame clones appear in the TCRdb table, and some are missing; sequencing was by immunoSEQ multiplex PCR. Found here are about 29,000 clones, around 90% of them singletons; the top ten hold about 9%. This TCR came from an adult with an advanced solid tumor such as melanoma, head and neck, liver or kidney cancer. The sample consisted of CD4+ or CD8+ T cells sorted from blood, taken in a trial of the OX40 agonist ivuxolimab. The chain is built from TRBV4-1 and TRBJ2-1; 8 bases fit TRBD2. CDR3 region: CASSPQGRGGYNEQFF. The CDR3 nucleotides are TGCGCCAGCAGCCCCCAAGGCCGGGGGGGCTACAATGAGCAGTTCTTC.